This T cell receptor beta chain appears in the sequencing data of a study of blood T cells in healthy people across ages. Trimming took 6 bases from V and 1 from J, leaving 10 bases between them. Germline V gene sequence: CDR1 MNHEY, CDR2 SVGAGI. This CDR3 has 14 residues. The second PCR ran about 6 to 11 cycles with a sample-barcoded 5' primer and J-beta primers. The template-switch adaptor was a 5' adaptor with 12 random nucleotides. It tagged each cDNA molecule. TCRdb analysed the 5' RACE reads with MiXCR anew, one entry per CDR3 protein. Altogether around 900,000 distinct CDR3 sequences are present, roughly 26% being singletons, with the ten largest covering 15% to 20%.

The chain uses TRBV6-5 and TRBJ1-5; D not resolved. Sequencing used blood. This receptor was obtained from a woman older than 75 in good health. The CDR3 spells CASRYGNSNQPQHF. The CDR3 DNA sequence: TGTGCCAGCAGGTACGGGAACAGCAATCAGCCCCAGCATTTT.